This TCR beta chain is from a study of blood T cell repertoires in COVID-19. Sequencing used immunoSEQ multiplex PCR; TCRdb keeps in-frame clones, though not all of them. The sample shows 300,000 to 350,000 clones, around 91% of them seen only once. In germline, CDR1 is LGHNA, CDR2 YNFKEQ. This CDR3 contains 17 residues. V shed 1 base, J shed 2 bases, and the junction held 9 bases outside the gene matches. The clonotype comes from a woman between 18 and 29 years old with acute COVID-19. The genes are TRBV4-2 and TRBJ2-3; 7 positions agree with TRBD2. The specimen sequenced was PBMCs or T cells enriched from blood (not recorded which). The CDR3 sequence: CASSQVGGRDYTDTQYF. The CDR3 nucleotides are TGTGCCAGCAGCCAAGTTGGTGGGAGGGATTACACAGATACGCAGTATTTT.